The 32 T cell receptor beta chains in this list originate from one sample, sequenced in a study of shared clonotypes between healthy human individuals (dated by TCRdb to 2018 to 2020). Libraries came from the immunoSEQ multiplex PCR assay. TCRdb retrieved this table from immuneACCESS and kept in-frame rearrangements only. Not all clones are present; in checked studies, unresolved V genes account for under half, and no reason is known for the remainder. The sample yields more than 1,200,000 clones; roughly 98.5% were counted once. Jointly, the top ten make up roughly 0.36% of the sample. The sample was naive CD4+ T cells sorted from blood. Sample cell subset or site, as interpreted from the label and publication: CD45RA+ positively selected. Source of these receptors: a man younger than 45 in good health.

The chain links TRBV5-8 to TRBJ2-3; 10 nucleotides line up with TRBD2. V trimming: 0 bases; J trimming: 1 base; junction bases outside the gene matches: 8. This CDR3 comprises 18 residues. Per germline, CDR1 SGHTS and CDR2 YDEGEE. CDR3 loop: CASSLVIGLAGGTDTQYF. Here the CDR3 DNA reads TGTGCCAGCAGCTTGGTAATTGGTCTAGCGGGAGGCACAGATACGCAGTATTTT.

V is TRBV2 and J is TRBJ2-1; no clear D. The germline V gene has CDR1 SNHLY and CDR2 FYNNEI. V was trimmed by 2 bases and J by 5 bases, leaving 7 bases between them. This CDR3 has 13 amino acids. CDR3 sequence: CASSEYQDNEQFF. CDR3 nucleotides: TGTGCCAGCAGTGAATACCAGGACAATGAGCAGTTCTTC.

This clone was seen just once. The chain uses TRBV5-4 and TRBJ2-5; tentative D call: TRBD1 (6 bases). CDR3 length equals 13 residues. Germline CDR1 reads SGHNT; CDR2 reads YYREEE (reference sequence). Trimming took 4 bases from V and 5 from J, leaving 12 bases between them. The CDR3 DNA reads as TGTGCCAGCAGCCACAGGGAAGGGGAGACCCAGTACTTC. The encoded protein is CASSHREGETQYF.

This chain connects TRBV7-2 to TRBJ2-1; 9 bases match TRBD2. This CDR3 has 16 residues. After removal of 5 bases from V and 7 bases from J, the junction contained 12 bases not matched to a gene. Germline CDR1 SGHTA, CDR2 FQGNSA. CDR3 amino acids: CASSPGGSGRSNEQFF. CDR3 DNA: TGTGCCAGCAGCCCTGGTGGTAGCGGGAGAAGTAATGAGCAGTTCTTC.

This rearrangement joins TRBV10-3 to TRBJ2-3; maybe TRBD2 (6 bases). V was pared by 2 bases and J by 5 bases, with 14 bases between. CDR1 is ENHRY, CDR2 SYGVKD, per germline. The CDR3 is 15 amino acids. CDR3 protein: CAISEGGDSVDTQYF. DNA of the CDR3: TGTGCCATCAGTGAGGGCGGGGATTCAGTAGATACGCAGTATTTT.

The chain couples TRBV5-1 to TRBJ1-1, with a possible D match to TRBD1 (5 bases). The CDR3 totals 14 residues. Germline lookup yields CDR1 SGHRS and CDR2 YFSETQ. V gave up 6 bases and J gave up 1 base, with 13 bases separating them. The DNA for the CDR3 is TGCGCCAGCAAGGGGTCCGGAAAGAACACTGAAGCTTTCTTT. This encodes CASKGSGKNTEAFF.

Comments on this clone: The sample holds other DNA sequences that translate to the same CDR3. The chain recombines TRBV6-5 with TRBJ2-7, with 7 bases matching TRBD1. Per the germline V gene, CDR1 is MNHEY and CDR2 is SVGAGI. V shed 4 bases and J 3 bases; nucleotides not matched to a gene: 6. The CDR3 contains 14 residues. CDR3 sequence (DNA): TGTGCCAGCAGTTCGCGGACAGGCAACTACGAGCAGTACTTC. This codes for CASSSRTGNYEQYF.

This clone was picked up one time. The sample contains more than one DNA sequence encoding this CDR3. The rearrangement uses TRBV20-1 and TRBJ2-5; possible D gene TRBD1, 6 bases. The V gene lost 6 bases and the J gene lost 3 bases, with 8 bases spanning the gap. The germline V gene encodes CDR1 DFQATT and CDR2 SNEGSKA (reference sequence). The CDR3 has 11 residues. CDR3 nucleotide sequence: TGCAGTGCCAACAGGGAAGAGACCCAGTACTTC. Amino acid sequence: CSANREETQYF.

This sequence joins TRBV19 and TRBJ2-3, with D unresolved. V was cut by 3 bases and J by 6 bases, with 10 bases left in between. Per the germline V gene, CDR1 is LNHDA and CDR2 is SQIVND (reference sequence). The CDR3 extends over 13 amino acids. The CDR3: CASSIHPGDTQYF. CDR3 sequence (DNA): TGTGCCAGTAGTATCCACCCCGGGGATACGCAGTATTTT.

This chain links TRBV6-5 with TRBJ2-5, with a weak D call TRBD1 (6 bases). V was cut by 2 bases and J by 4 bases, with 14 bases left in between. The CDR3 is made up of 15 amino acids. The germline gives CDR1 MNHEY, CDR2 SVGAGI. CDR3 sequence (DNA): TGTGCCAGCAGTTACGTGGGGGCGCCTCGAGAGACCCAGTACTTC. The encoded protein is CASSYVGAPRETQYF.

This chain connects TRBV7-8 to TRBJ2-7; D is perhaps TRBD1 or TRBD2 (6 bases each). CDR1 SGHVS and CDR2 FQNEAQ come from the germline V gene. This CDR3 contains 17 residues. Trimming took off 4 bases at V and 3 bases at J, with 22 bases between the two ends. The CDR3 reads CASSYGRRGAGSYEQYF. CDR3 DNA: TGTGCCAGCAGCTACGGACGTAGGGGGGCAGGGAGCTACGAGCAGTACTTC.

J is TRBJ2-1 and V is TRBV18; TRBD2 matches at 8 bases. From germline, CDR1 is KGHSH and CDR2 LQKENI. This CDR3 is 16 amino acids long. V was pared by 3 bases and J by 0 bases, with 4 bases of the junction left unmatched. The CDR3 region has the DNA TGTGCCAGCTCACCCCAGCGGGAGATCTCCTACAATGAGCAGTTCTTC. Amino acid sequence: CASSPQREISYNEQFF.

Of note for this clone: Additional DNA sequences in this sample encode the identical CDR3. V is TRBV27 and J is TRBJ1-5; no firm D call. CDR1 is MNHEY, CDR2 SMNVEV, per germline (reference sequence). V lost 5 bases, J lost 0 bases, and 8 bases lay in between. This CDR3 region has 14 residues. CDR3 DNA sequence: TGTGCCAGCAGTCTTCGGGGTAGCAATCAGCCCCAGCATTTT. This encodes CASSLRGSNQPQHF.

The V call is TRBV29-1, the J call TRBJ2-1, with D maybe TRBD1 (6 bases). Trimming took 2 bases from V and 0 from J, leaving 8 bases between them. Germline CDR1 is SQVTM and CDR2 is ANQGSEA. The CDR3 sequence is 14 residues long. The chain's CDR3 is CSVETRGSYNEQFF. CDR3 sequence (DNA): TGCAGCGTTGAAACCAGGGGCTCCTACAATGAGCAGTTCTTC.

The chain is built from TRBV6-1 and TRBJ2-7; possibly TRBD1 for D (6 bases). The V gene lost 6 bases and the J gene lost 5 bases, with 14 bases spanning the gap. The length of the CDR3 is 13 residues. Germline CDR1 is MNHNS and CDR2 is SASEGT. As DNA, the CDR3 is TGTGCCAGCAGCATACAGGGAAGGGACGAGCAGTACTTC. Amino acid sequence: CASSIQGRDEQYF.

The V gene is TRBV5-1, the J gene TRBJ2-2; D gene unclear. CDR1 is SGHRS and CDR2 is YFSETQ in the germline V gene. Trimming stripped 1 base from V and 0 bases from J, with 7 bases between. CDR3 length: 15 residues. The CDR3 DNA reads as TGCGCCAGCAGCTTGTTGTCCACGAACACCGGGGAGCTGTTTTTT. It encodes CASSLLSTNTGELFF.

The CDR3 DNA sequence: TGTGCCAGCAGCGAAGACCCGGGGGCTAATGAAAAACTGTTTTTT. Encoded protein: CASSEDPGANEKLFF. This chain links TRBV11-2 with TRBJ1-4, with D perhaps TRBD1 (5 bases). Germline V gene data show CDR1 as SGHAT and CDR2 as FQNNGV. This CDR3 region has 15 residues. V lost 5 bases and J lost 3, with 13 bases in between.

The chain links TRBV2 to TRBJ2-4; either TRBD1 or TRBD2 may fit D (7 bases each). Germline loops: CDR1 SNHLY, CDR2 FYNNEI. V was shortened by 8 bases and J by 8 bases, with 22 bases between the two germline ends. This CDR3 has 15 residues. CDR3 nucleotide sequence: TGTGCCAGCTATAGCGTACAGGGGAGGGGTGACATTCAGTACTTC. It encodes CASYSVQGRGDIQYF.

The chain links TRBV29-1 to TRBJ2-7; no definite D call. The CDR3 extends over 11 amino acids. CDR1 and CDR2 (germline): SQVTM, ANQGSEA. Deletions cut 2 bases from V and 2 bases from J, with 4 bases between. CDR3 in DNA: TGCAGCGTTGAATCGGCCTACGAGCAGTACTTC. Translating it yields CSVESAYEQYF.

V and J are TRBV15 and TRBJ1-5; 9 bases match TRBD1. J gave up 3 bases and V 5 bases, and 14 bases lay outside the gene matches. Germline assignment: CDR1 LNHNV and CDR2 YYDKDF (reference sequence). The CDR3 sequence is 18 residues long. The CDR3 DNA follows: TGTGCCACCAGCGGAAAGATAGCACGGGACAGGGTCAATCAGCCCCAGCATTTT. It specifies CATSGKIARDRVNQPQHF.

Only one count was recorded for this clone. This sequence joins TRBV11-2 and TRBJ2-7; no firm D call. This CDR3 has 14 residues. Germline CDR1 reads SGHAT; CDR2 reads FQNNGV. V was trimmed by 1 base and J by 2 bases, leaving 9 bases between them. In DNA, the CDR3 is TGTGCCAGCAGCTTAGGTGAGGTGGCCTACGAGCAGTACTTC. Amino acids: CASSLGEVAYEQYF.

The J gene is TRBJ2-7, the V gene TRBV6-6; perhaps TRBD1 as D (6 bases). Germline V gene data show CDR1 as MNHNY and CDR2 as SVGAGI (reference sequence). The CDR3 has 14 residues. V lost 8 bases to trimming and J lost 3 bases, with 17 bases between them. The CDR3, as DNA: TGTGCCAGCGGTGACAGGTCCCCTCACTACGAGCAGTACTTC. As protein: CASGDRSPHYEQYF.

Concerning this clone itself: One end of the junction is discordant with germline, which a read error may explain. The V and J genes are TRBV18 and TRBJ2-1; D is unclear. The CDR3 extends over 16 amino acids. CDR1 and CDR2 (germline): KGHSH, LQKENI. For the CDR3, the DNA is TGTGTCAGCTCACCACCGCGTCGGAACCGGAACAATGAGCAGTTCTTC. This translates into CVSSPPRRNRNNEQFF.

The CDR3 DNA follows: TGCGCCAGCAGCCAAGACCTGGACAGAGCCTCCTCTGGAAACACCATATATTTT. It translates to CASSQDLDRASSGNTIYF. The rearrangement joins TRBV4-1 to TRBJ1-3; tentatively, D is TRBD1 (6 bases). CDR1 is MGHRA and CDR2 is YSYEKL in the germline V gene. The CDR3 length is 18 residues. Trimming took 0 bases from V and 0 from J, leaving 15 bases between them.

The chain combines TRBV7-2 with TRBJ2-7, with D tentatively TRBD1 (5 bases). Germline V gene data show CDR1 as SGHTA and CDR2 as FQGNSA. V was trimmed by 5 bases and J by 3 bases, leaving 11 bases between them. The CDR3 length is 13 residues. The chain's CDR3 is CASSTGHLYEQYF. CDR3 DNA: TGTGCCAGCAGCACAGGACACCTCTACGAGCAGTACTTC.

The chain carries TRBV29-1 and TRBJ1-3; no clear D. CDR1 and CDR2 (germline): SQVTM, ANQGSEA. V was shortened by 3 bases and J by 2 bases, with 11 bases between the two germline ends. This CDR3 comprises 14 residues. CDR3 amino acids: CSVDRGGPGNTIYF. In DNA form, the CDR3 reads TGCAGCGTTGATAGAGGAGGCCCTGGAAACACCATATATTTT.

The chain is built from TRBV18 and TRBJ2-5; D uncertain. V dropped 5 bases and J dropped 3 bases, with 4 bases sitting between them. This CDR3 region has 11 residues. Germline V gives CDR1 KGHSH, CDR2 LQKENI. CDR3 region: CASSVEETQYF. DNA for the CDR3: TGTGCCAGCTCAGTCGAAGAGACCCAGTACTTC.

The chain uses TRBV5-5 and TRBJ1-2; no definite D call. Germline V gene sequence: CDR1 SGHKS, CDR2 YYEKEE (reference sequence). V lost 1 base, J lost 4 bases, and 5 bases lay in between. The CDR3 runs 12 residues. CDR3 sequence reads: CASSLPGYGYTF. CDR3 in DNA: TGTGCCAGCAGCTTGCCCGGCTATGGCTACACCTTC.

The chain employs TRBV6-5 and TRBJ2-1; no clear D. The V gene lost 4 bases and the J gene lost 8 bases, with 12 bases spanning the gap. CDR1 and CDR2 from the germline V gene are MNHEY and SVGAGI. The CDR3 length is 13 residues. The CDR3 sequence is CASSSIPSDEQFF. The CDR3 DNA reads as TGTGCCAGCAGTTCGATCCCCTCTGATGAGCAGTTCTTC.

The rearrangement links TRBV4-3 to TRBJ2-2; 7 nucleotides line up with TRBD2. With V trimmed by 0 bases and J by 7 bases, 5 bases remained unmatched. The CDR3 runs 15 residues. Germline-derived CDR1 and CDR2 are LGHNA and YSLEER. CDR3 nucleotide sequence: TGCGCCAGCAGCCAAGATTACGGGAGGATCGGGGAGCTGTTTTTT. This gives the protein CASSQDYGRIGELFF.

The V call is TRBV14, the J call TRBJ1-5; TRBD1 matches 8 bases. Per germline, CDR1 SGHDN and CDR2 FVKESK. The junction had 3 bases not matched to a gene; V was cut back by 1 base and J by 1 base. The CDR3 has 16 residues. CDR3 DNA sequence: TGTGCCAGCAGCCAAGCAGGGACAGGAAGCAATCAGCCCCAGCATTTT. Translation gives CASSQAGTGSNQPQHF.

The genes are TRBV7-2 and TRBJ1-1, with D maybe TRBD1 (5 bases). The ends were cut back, 5 bases at V and 4 bases at J, with 17 bases in the middle. Germline V lookup: CDR1 SGHTA, CDR2 FQGNSA. There are 15 residues in the CDR3. CDR3 amino acids: CASSLGSGPGTEAFF. CDR3 nucleotide sequence: TGTGCCAGCAGCCTCGGTTCGGGGCCTGGCACTGAAGCTTTCTTT.